The sequence of this TCR beta chain was determined in a study of T cell repertoires in cytomegalovirus infection. This clonotype was picked up a small number of times. Its specificity is not known. Study-level findings and limits: Using cumulative public TCR beta family frequency, the authors identified those who carried CMV together with the relevant HLA. Ex vivo, HLA-C-restricted CMV-specific TCR beta clonotypes prevailed over the rest of the response.

TCRdb reprocessed the reads with MiXCR, giving one entry per CDR3 protein. The table has 200,000 to 300,000 distinct CDR3 sequences, 9.1% seen once; the top ten hold roughly 15%. The V end lost 4 bases, the J end lost 4 bases, and 14 bases lay between the germline ends. There are 15 residues in the CDR3. Germline loops: CDR1 SEHNR, CDR2 FQNEAQ (reference sequence). The receptor was isolated from a human donor in good health (CMV status not recorded). Some clones in this sample may be carry-over from other donors' samples. Sequencing was performed on PBMCs. The V gene is TRBV7-9, the J gene TRBJ1-5; weak D call: TRBD1 (5 bases). CDR3 region: CASSYAGTENQPQHF. The CDR3 DNA is TGTGCCAGCAGCTACGCAGGGACGGAAAATCAGCCCCAGCATTTT.